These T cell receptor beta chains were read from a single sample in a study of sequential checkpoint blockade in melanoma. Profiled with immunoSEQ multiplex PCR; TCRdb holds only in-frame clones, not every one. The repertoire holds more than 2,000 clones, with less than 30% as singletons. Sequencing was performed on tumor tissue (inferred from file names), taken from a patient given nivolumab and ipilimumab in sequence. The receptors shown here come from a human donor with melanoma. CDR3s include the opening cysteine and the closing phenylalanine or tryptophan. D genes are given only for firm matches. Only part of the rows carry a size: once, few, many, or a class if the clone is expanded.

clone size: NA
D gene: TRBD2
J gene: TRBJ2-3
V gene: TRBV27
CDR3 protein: CASSLSSSGGADTQYF
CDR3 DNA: TGTGCCAGCAGTTTATCATCTAGCGGGGGGGCCGATACGCAGTATTTT

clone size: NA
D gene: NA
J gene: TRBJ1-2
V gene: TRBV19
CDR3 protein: CAVLSPGGYGYTF
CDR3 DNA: TGTGCCGTTTTATCCCCCGGGGGCTATGGCTACACCTTC

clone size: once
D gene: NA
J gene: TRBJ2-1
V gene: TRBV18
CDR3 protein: CASSPPNYNEQFF
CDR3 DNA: TGTGCCAGCTCACCACCGAACTACAATGAGCAGTTCTTC

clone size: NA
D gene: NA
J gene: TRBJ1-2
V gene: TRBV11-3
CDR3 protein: CASRAGIDNYGYTF
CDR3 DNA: TGTGCCAGCAGGGCCGGGATTGATAACTATGGCTACACCTTC

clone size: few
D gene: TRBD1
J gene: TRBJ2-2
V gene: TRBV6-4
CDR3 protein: CASSDPAGRTGTGNTGELFF
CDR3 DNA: TGTGCCAGCAGTGACCCCGCTGGTAGGACCGGGACAGGGAACACCGGGGAGCTGTTTTTT

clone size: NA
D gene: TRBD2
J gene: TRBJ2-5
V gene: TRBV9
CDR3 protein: CASSAGTSGYQETQYF
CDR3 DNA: TGTGCCAGCAGCGCGGGGACTAGCGGGTACCAAGAGACCCAGTACTTC

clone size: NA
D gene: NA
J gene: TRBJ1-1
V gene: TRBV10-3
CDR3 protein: CAIRGGLGGTEAFF
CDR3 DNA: TGTGCCATCAGGGGAGGGTTAGGAGGCACTGAAGCTTTCTTT

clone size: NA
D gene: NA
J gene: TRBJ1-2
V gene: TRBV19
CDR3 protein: CASSIVAGALGGYTF
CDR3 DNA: TGTGCCAGTAGTATAGTTGCAGGAGCATTGGGAGGCTACACCTTC

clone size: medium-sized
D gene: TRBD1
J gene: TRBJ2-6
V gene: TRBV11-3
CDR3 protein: CASSARQGTGANVLTF
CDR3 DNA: TGTGCCAGCAGCGCTCGACAGGGGACGGGGGCCAACGTCCTGACTTTC

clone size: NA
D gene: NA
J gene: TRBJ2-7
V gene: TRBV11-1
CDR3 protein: CASSFQWGGVNEQYF
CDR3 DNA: TGTGCCAGCAGCTTTCAGTGGGGGGGCGTCAACGAGCAGTACTTC

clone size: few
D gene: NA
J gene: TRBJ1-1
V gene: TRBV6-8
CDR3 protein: CAITLDRNTEAFF
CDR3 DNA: TGTGCCATCACCCTGGACAGGAACACTGAAGCTTTCTTT

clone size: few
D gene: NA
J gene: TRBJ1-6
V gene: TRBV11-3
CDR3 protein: CASSPGQTVWWSPLHF
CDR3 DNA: TGTGCCAGCAGCCCCGGACAAACTGTCTGGTGGTCACCCCTCCACTTT

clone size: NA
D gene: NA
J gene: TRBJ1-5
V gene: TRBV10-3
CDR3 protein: CATYGGQGNQPQHF
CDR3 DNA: TGTGCCACATATGGAGGGCAGGGCAATCAGCCCCAGCATTTT

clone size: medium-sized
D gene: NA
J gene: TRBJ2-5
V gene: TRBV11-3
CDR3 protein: CASSSGTLQETQYF
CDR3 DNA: TGTGCCAGCAGCTCCGGGACTTTACAAGAGACCCAGTACTTC

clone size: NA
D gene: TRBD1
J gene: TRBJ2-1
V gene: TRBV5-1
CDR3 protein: CASSLGPGQENNEQFF
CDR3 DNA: TGCGCCAGCAGCTTGGGACCGGGACAGGAAAACAATGAGCAGTTCTTC

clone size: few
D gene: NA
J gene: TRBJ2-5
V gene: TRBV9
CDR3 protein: CASSVAPSRQGGETQYF
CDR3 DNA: TGTGCCAGCAGCGTAGCCCCGAGCCGGCAGGGTGGAGAGACCCAGTACTTC

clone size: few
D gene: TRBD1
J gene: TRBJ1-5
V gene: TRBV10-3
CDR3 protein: CAISEGDRIGQPQHF
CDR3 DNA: TGTGCCATCAGTGAGGGGGACAGGATCGGTCAGCCCCAGCATTTT

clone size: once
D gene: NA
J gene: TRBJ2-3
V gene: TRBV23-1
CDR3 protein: CASNLPETPRTDTQYF
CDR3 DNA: TGCGCCAGCAATCTACCCGAAACACCGCGTACAGATACGCAGTATTTT